A selection of T cell receptor beta chains follows, all from one sample in a study of control samples from healthy donors and cancer patients. TCRdb's table, derived via immunoSEQ multiplex PCR, lists solely in-frame clones and lacks some. This table holds over 150,000 clones, approximately 92% found once. Sequencing was performed on blood. These receptors all stem from a middle-aged woman in good health. Both conserved end residues are part of each CDR3. A D gene is named only where the DNA matches it firmly. Clone size is given for some rows only: seen once, a few or many times, or a class if the clone is expanded.

clone_size j_call v_call d_call cdr3_nt cdr3_aa
NA TRBJ1-3 TRBV18 NA TGTGCCAGCTCACCCGCCGCTATCTCTGGAAACACCATATATTTT CASSPAAISGNTIYF
NA TRBJ2-7 TRBV6-4 NA TGTGCCAGCTGCTACGAGCAGTACTTC CASCYEQYF
NA TRBJ2-5 TRBV7-9 NA TGTGCCAGCAGCCATTCTCTAGGTACCAAAGAGACCCAGTACTTC CASSHSLGTKETQYF
NA TRBJ1-1 TRBV27 TRBD1 TGTGCCAGCAGTTTGGGGACAGGAAAGCAGAACACTGAAGCTTTCTTT CASSLGTGKQNTEAFF
NA TRBJ1-5 TRBV6-5 NA TGTGCCAGCAGTCTGATGAATCAGCCCCAGCATTTT CASSLMNQPQHF
NA TRBJ1-5 TRBV2 NA TGTGCCAGCAAGTCTCTGCCTGGCGGGAATCAGCCCCAGCATTTT CASKSLPGGNQPQHF
NA TRBJ2-7 TRBV7-9 NA TGTGCCAGCAGTCATCAGGTCCGGCCCTACGAGCAGTACTTC CASSHQVRPYEQYF
NA TRBJ1-2 TRBV27 NA TGTGCCAGCAGCCCCCGACAGATTACCAACTATGGCTACACCTTC CASSPRQITNYGYTF
NA TRBJ2-1 TRBV4-1 TRBD2 TGCGCCAGCAGCCCCAGAGGGACAGCGGGGGGGCCCTTCTATGAGCAGTTCTTC CASSPRGTAGGPFYEQFF
NA TRBJ1-5 TRBV2 TRBD1 TGTGCCAGCAGGGACAGGGAAACTCAGCCCCAGCATTTT CASRDRETQPQHF
NA TRBJ1-1 TRBV6-5 TRBD1 TGTGCCAGCAGGTCCGGGACAGGGGGCACTGAAGCTTTCTTT CASRSGTGGTEAFF
once TRBJ2-5 TRBV7-3 NA TGTGCCAGCAGCCCCATGGCCCCGGGTGTTTCAGAGACCCAGTACTTC CASSPMAPGVSETQYF
NA TRBJ1-4 TRBV7-2 NA TGTGCCAGCAGCTTAGATCTCGAGGGGGTTAATGAAAAACTGTTTTTT CASSLDLEGVNEKLFF
NA TRBJ1-6 TRBV6-1 NA TGTGCCAGCAGTGAAGGTTTCTTAGGCCCCTCACCCCTCCACTTT CASSEGFLGPSPLHF
NA TRBJ2-3 TRBV27 TRBD1 TGTGCCAGCAGTTTAGAGGGACAGGGATGGTTAGATACGCAGTATTTT CASSLEGQGWLDTQYF
NA TRBJ2-5 TRBV7-6 NA TGTGCCAGCAGACAAGACCTGGGACTCACCCGGCGAGAGACCCAGTACTTC CASRQDLGLTRRETQYF
NA TRBJ2-1 TRBV11-1 TRBD2 TGTGCCAGCAGCTTCGGTAGCGGGGGGGCTTATGAGCAGTTCTTC CASSFGSGGAYEQFF
NA TRBJ1-1 TRBV2 NA TGTGCCAGCAGTGAAGCCGCCGGGAGTTACACTGAAGCTTTCTTT CASSEAAGSYTEAFF
few TRBJ1-2 TRBV7-6 TRBD1 TGTGCCAGCAGCCCTACCGCCGGGACAGGGGCCCTAATAAACTATGGCTACACCTTC CASSPTAGTGALINYGYTF
NA TRBJ1-2 TRBV12-3/TRBV12-4 NA TGTGCCAGCAGCCCGAATACCTTGCAGGGCTACACCTTC CASSPNTLQGYTF
NA TRBJ1-1 TRBV6-5 NA TGTGCCACCAACCCTTTACCCTCGGGGACAGAAGCTTTCTTT CATNPLPSGTEAFF
NA TRBJ2-3 TRBV18 TRBD2 TGTGCCAGCTCACCACTAGCGGGGAGCACAGATACGCAGTATTTT CASSPLAGSTDTQYF
NA TRBJ2-3 TRBV5-8 TRBD1 TGTGCCAGCAGCTTGGAGAGGGGGCCCACAGATACGCAGTATTTT CASSLERGPTDTQYF
NA TRBJ1-1 TRBV25-1 NA TGTGCCAGCAGTGAATGGGCAGGACTGAACACTGAAGCTTTCTTT CASSEWAGLNTEAFF
NA TRBJ2-1 TRBV24-1 TRBD2 TGTGCCACCAGTGATACTAGCGGGGGGCGGAATGAGCAGTTCTTC CATSDTSGGRNEQFF
few TRBJ2-3 TRBV29-1 NA TGCAGCGCCGAAGGGGATTCGACCACAGATACGCAGTATTTT CSAEGDSTTDTQYF
once TRBJ1-1 TRBV19 NA TGTGCCAGTAGCCGACCGGGGAGGAACACTGAAGCTTTCTTT CASSRPGRNTEAFF
once TRBJ1-4 TRBV21-1 NA TGTGCCAGCAATCCGGGTCTTTTTAATGAAAAACTGTTTTTT CASNPGLFNEKLFF
NA TRBJ1-5 TRBV18 TRBD1 TGTGCCAGCTCACTATCAGGGGGATCGGGTCAGCCCCAGCATTTT CASSLSGGSGQPQHF
NA TRBJ2-5 TRBV7-7 NA TGTGCCAGCAGCTGGGGAGGACTACAAGAGACCCAGTACTTC CASSWGGLQETQYF
NA TRBJ2-1 TRBV11-1 TRBD2 TGTGCCAGCAGCCCGGGAGCGGGGGGGTACAATGAGCAGTTCTTC CASSPGAGGYNEQFF
NA TRBJ2-5 TRBV4-1 NA TGCGCCAGCAGCCCCAAAGGGGGCGGGGGATGGGGAGAGACCCAGTACTTC CASSPKGGGGWGETQYF
NA TRBJ1-1 TRBV14 TRBD1 TGTGCCAGCAGCCGTGGACAGGGGGCTGAAGCTTTCTTT CASSRGQGAEAFF
once TRBJ2-2 TRBV5-1 TRBD2 TGCGCCAGCAGCTTGGTTCCCCCGGGGGGGATCGGGGAGCTGTTTTTT CASSLVPPGGIGELFF
NA TRBJ1-4 TRBV13 NA TGTGCCAGCAGCCAGATGTATGAAAAACTGTTTTTT CASSQMYEKLFF
NA TRBJ2-7 TRBV28 NA TGTGCCAGCAGTTTAATGGTGGCGAACTACGAGCAGTACTTC CASSLMVANYEQYF